The 26 T cell receptor beta chains below come from one sample, sequenced in a study of tumor-infiltrating lymphocytes in primary liver carcinoma. A constant-region primer primed TCR beta cDNA synthesis from 500 to 550 ng of total RNA. Libraries for TCR beta were built through three nested multiplex PCR rounds, which together made up a slightly modified ARM-PCR procedure. Both of the initial two PCR rounds ran for 10 cycles and employed TRBV1-TRBV30 forward primers alongside a C-beta reverse primer. TCRdb passed the multiplex PCR reads through MiXCR, listing each CDR3 protein once. The sample has hundreds of thousands of distinct CDR3 sequences, around 50% seen once. Germline DNA was also extracted, and blood RNA derived from unsorted whole blood. The sequenced sample consisted of peripheral blood. The source is a woman aged 30 to 39 with primary liver carcinoma and hepatitis B virus infection.

A word on this clonotype: A much larger clone lies one base from this, so it may be a read error. The rearrangement joins TRBV12-3 or TRBV12-4 to TRBJ2-3; 10 nucleotides line up with TRBD2. Germline trimming cut 6 bases from V and 10 bases from J; bases unmatched to any gene: 4. This CDR3 region has 12 residues. CDR3 loop: CASSLAGDAQYF. Here the CDR3 DNA reads TGTGCCAGCAGCCTAGCGGGGGACGCGCAGTATTTT.

The chain couples TRBV7-8 to TRBJ1-1; 10 bases are shared with TRBD1. CDR3 length equals 18 residues. CDR1 and CDR2 from the germline V gene are SGHVS and FQNEAQ. The CDR3 DNA reads TGTGCAGGCACTAAGTATTCCGGGACAGGGGTCATAAACACTGAAGCTTTCTTT. Its protein is CAGTKYSGTGVINTEAFF.

The CDR3 DNA sequence: TGTGCCAGCAACGTAGCGGGAGGAATCGGGGAGCTGTTTTTT. Encoded protein: CASNVAGGIGELFF. This chain connects TRBV14 to TRBJ2-2, with 10 bases that match TRBD2. There are 14 residues in the CDR3. Germline loops: CDR1 SGHDN, CDR2 FVKESK. V lost 7 bases to trimming and J lost 7 bases; unmatched junction nucleotides: 6.

The chain is built from TRBV11-2 and TRBJ2-3; tentatively, D is TRBD2 (5 bases). Between the trimmed V and J ends, which lost 6 bases and 10 bases, there was a span of 23 bases. The length of the CDR3 is 15 residues. Germline V lookup: CDR1 SGHAT, CDR2 FQNNGV. CDR3 in DNA: TGTGCCAGCAGTTCACGACTAACCTTCACAGACGCGCAGTATTTT. Encoded protein: CASSSRLTFTDAQYF.

Concerning this clonotype: Since a much larger clone is just one base distant, this may be a read error. The rearrangement joins TRBV6-6 to TRBJ2-7, with 9 bases that match TRBD2. This CDR3 is 15 amino acids long. CDR1 is MNHNY and CDR2 is SVGAGI in the germline V gene (reference sequence). Trimming took 2 bases from V and 2 from J; bases not matched to a gene: 4. CDR3 in amino acids: CASSYVAGGPYEQYF. The CDR3, as DNA: TGTGCCAGCAGTTACGTGGCGGGAGGGCCCTACGAGCAGTACTTC.

Notes on this clonotype: One junction end disagrees with the germline gene, perhaps due to a read error. This chain connects TRBV28 to TRBJ2-1; D is perhaps TRBD1 (6 bases). CDR1 and CDR2 from the germline V gene are MDHEN and SYDVKM. The CDR3 runs to 15 residues. The chain's CDR3 is CASSLGASSYDEQFF. CDR3 nucleotide sequence: TGTGCCAGCAGTCTGGGGGCCAGCTCCTACGATGAGCAGTTCTTC.

The gene calls are TRBV11-3 and TRBJ2-1; 7 nucleotides match TRBD2. This CDR3 has 16 residues. CDR1 is SGHNT and CDR2 is YENEEA in the germline V gene. In nucleotides, the CDR3 is TGTGTCTGCAGCTGGGCTGGGAGGGCCGGCGGCAATGAGCAGTTCTTC. Translated: CVCSWAGRAGGNEQFF.

The chain couples TRBV6-5 to TRBJ2-3, with D perhaps TRBD1 (5 bases). Trimming pared 10 bases from V and 0 bases from J, leaving 23 bases between. The CDR3 is 17 amino acids. Germline V gives CDR1 MNHEY, CDR2 SVGAGI. The CDR3 DNA is TGTGCCAACAGCCAGGGATCAGGTTGGATAAGCACAGATACGCAGTATTTT. It encodes CANSQGSGWISTDTQYF.

The V gene is TRBV20-1, the J gene TRBJ2-1; D gene uncertain. The CDR3 is 11 amino acids. The ends were cut back, 7 bases at V and 7 bases at J, with 11 bases in the middle. Germline lookup yields CDR1 DFQATT and CDR2 SNEGSKA (reference sequence). The CDR3 bases are TGCAGTGTTGCGCCCTTTAATGAGCAGTTCTTC. This codes for CSVAPFNEQFF.

As for this clonotype: A much larger clone lies one base from this, so it may be a read error. J is TRBJ1-1 and V is TRBV29-1; D unresolved. V shed 6 bases and J shed 4 bases, with 21 bases lying between them. This CDR3 spans 15 amino acids. Germline V gene data show CDR1 as SQVTM and CDR2 as ANQGSEA. The CDR3 spells CSVIAGRQFGTEAFF. In nucleotides, the CDR3 is TGCAGCGTGATAGCGGGCCGGCAGTTTGGCACTGAAGCTTTCTTT.

Comments on this clonotype: A much more abundant neighbour one base away suggests this may be a read error. This sequence joins TRBV29-1 and TRBJ1-2, with unresolved D. Germline CDR1 reads SQVTM; CDR2 reads ANQGSEA. The V gene lost 8 bases and the J gene lost 8 bases, with 15 bases spanning the gap. This CDR3 comprises 11 residues. CDR3 sequence (DNA): TGCAGCATATGGGCCCTTTGGGGCTACACCTTC. As protein: CSIWALWGYTF.

This clonotype was recorded at least ten times. The gene calls are TRBV29-1 and TRBJ2-7; tentatively, D is TRBD1 (5 bases). Germline V CDR1 and CDR2: SQVTM, ANQGSEA. V was shortened by 3 bases and J by 3 bases, with 12 bases between the two germline ends. This CDR3 has 13 amino acids. CDR3 coding DNA: TGCAGCGTTGAGTCCAGGGTGGGCTACGAGCAGTACTTC. Translating it yields CSVESRVGYEQYF.

In its sample, this clonotype was seen a few times. CDR3 in amino acids: CATDFRQKNTEAFF. CDR3 nucleotide sequence: TGTGCCACCGACTTTAGACAGAAGAACACTGAAGCTTTCTTT. The chain combines TRBV6-1 with TRBJ1-1; a weak D match, TRBD1 (5 bases). The CDR3 has 14 amino acids. The germline V gene encodes CDR1 MNHNS and CDR2 SASEGT. V was clipped by 10 bases and J by 1 base, with 16 bases between them.

This clonotype was counted once. The chain couples TRBV7-9 to TRBJ2-1; 7 bases align to TRBD2. Germline CDR1 reads SEHNR; CDR2 reads FQNEAQ (reference sequence). This CDR3 spans 17 amino acids. Trimming at V came to 3 bases and at J to 5 bases, leaving 13 bases not matched to a gene. CDR3 in DNA: TGTGCCAGCAGCTTTCAAGTGCTACGGGAGGTGGACAATGAGCAGTTCTTC. It encodes CASSFQVLREVDNEQFF.

V gene TRBV11-2 combines with J gene TRBJ2-1; 13 bases fit TRBD2. Trimming removed 1 base from V and 9 bases from J; junction bases left unmatched: 6. Germline CDR1 reads SGHAT; CDR2 reads FQNNGV. The CDR3 has 16 amino acids. CDR3 amino acids: CASSLAGTSGKGEQFF. CDR3 coding DNA: TGTGCCAGCAGCTTAGCGGGGACTAGCGGGAAGGGTGAGCAGTTCTTC.

About this clonotype itself: A much larger clone differs from this one at a single base, so this may be a read error. The J gene is TRBJ1-5, the V gene TRBV12-3 or TRBV12-4, with 9 positions matching TRBD1. Near its end, the DNA agrees better with TRBJ2-3, so the J call may be wrong. The CDR3 has 18 residues. CDR3 nucleotides: TGTGCCAGCAGTTCCGGGACAGGGAGGGTAAATAGCAATCAGCCCCAGTATTTT. Translation gives CASSSGTGRVNSNQPQYF.

Remarks on this clonotype: This may be a read error: a much more frequent sequence differs by one nucleotide. The CDR3 DNA sequence: TGTGCCAGCAGTTACGGACTAGCGGACCCCACCGGGGAGCTGTTTTTT. This translates into CASSYGLADPTGELFF. The J gene is TRBJ2-2, the V gene TRBV6-5; 10 bases map to TRBD2. Germline values: CDR1 MNHEY, CDR2 SVGAGI. V gave up 2 bases and J gave up 4 bases; unmatched junction bases: 4. The CDR3 extends over 16 amino acids.

Notes on this clonotype: The conserved final phenylalanine or tryptophan is absent from the CDR3, which likely points to a read error. CDR3 sequence (DNA): TGTGCCAGCAGTTTATCTAGCAATCAGCCCCAGCATCTT. Its protein product is CASSLSSNQPQHL. J is TRBJ1-5 and V is TRBV12-3 or TRBV12-4; D not resolved. This CDR3 comprises 13 residues. With 2 bases removed from V and 0 bases from J, the gap between germline ends came to 2 bases.

On this clonotype itself: A much larger clone differs by one base, so this may be a read error. The missing conserved phenylalanine or tryptophan at the end of this CDR3 makes a read error likely. The chain couples TRBV11-1 to TRBJ2-1; D is unresolved. The germline V gene encodes CDR1 SGHAT and CDR2 FQDESV (reference sequence). The CDR3 totals 13 residues. V was clipped by 9 bases and J by 4 bases, with 13 bases between them. CDR3 sequence (DNA): TGTGCCAGACGAGCTAGTACATACAATGAGCAGTTCTCC. Translating gives CARRASTYNEQFS.

This clonotype was found many times. This rearrangement joins TRBV6-2 or TRBV6-3 to TRBJ2-1, with 13 bases aligning to TRBD2. The junction had 7 bases not matched to a gene; V was cut back by 4 bases and J by 7 bases. The CDR3 sequence is 16 residues long. Germline assignment: CDR1 MNHEY and CDR2 SVGEGT. Written as DNA, the CDR3 is TGTGCCAGCAGTTCCTGGACTAGCGGGAGAACTAATGAGCAGTTCTTC. It translates to CASSSWTSGRTNEQFF.

Of note for this clonotype: Being one base from a much bigger clone, this may be a read error. This rearrangement joins TRBV29-1 to TRBJ2-3; D unresolved. Germline CDR1 SQVTM, CDR2 ANQGSEA. The CDR3 has 11 amino acids. CDR3 loop: CGARWTDTQYF. In DNA form, the CDR3 reads TGCGGCGCCCGTTGGACAGATACGCAGTATTTT.

Points on this clonotype: One end of the junction does not line up with germline, which may come from a read error. The V call is TRBV29-1, the J call TRBJ1-1; unclear D gene. CDR1 and CDR2 from the germline V gene are SQVTM and ANQGSEA. The CDR3 contains 13 residues. The CDR3 is CSVAGIANTEAFF. The DNA of the CDR3 is TGCAGCGTTGCCGGGATAGCCAACACTGAGGCTTTCTTT.

About this clonotype itself: The CDR3 does not close with the conserved phenylalanine or tryptophan, likely indicating a read error. V and J are TRBV6-2 or TRBV6-3 and TRBJ2-2, with 7 bases fitting TRBD2. Trimming at V came to 6 bases and at J to 5 bases, leaving 15 bases not matched to a gene. This CDR3 has 17 amino acids. Germline CDR1 reads MNHEY; CDR2 reads SVGEGT. DNA of the CDR3: TGTGCCAGCAGACCAGTCGGCGGGAGTCGTTGGACCGGGGAGCTGTTTTCT. Protein sequence: CASRPVGGSRWTGELFS.

About this clonotype: The DNA is omitted, as the CDR3 cannot be located on it reliably, and the CDR3 follows TCRdb's listing. This rearrangement joins TRBV5-4 to TRBJ2-7; the table's D call of TRBD1 was not tested on the DNA. The germline V gene has CDR1 SGHNT and CDR2 YYREEE (reference sequence). With termini counted, the CDR3 has 15 amino acids. This chain's CDR3 is CASTFGGGAARERHF.

The V gene is TRBV29-1, the J gene TRBJ2-1; a weak D match, TRBD2 (5 bases). Germline assignment: CDR1 SQVTM and CDR2 ANQGSEA. The CDR3 has 18 residues. V gave up 8 bases and J gave up 3 bases, with 29 bases separating them. CDR3 sequence: CSPSLLDPVVSFYNEQFF. The DNA of the CDR3 is TGCAGCCCGAGCTTACTAGACCCGGTTGTTAGCTTCTACAATGAGCAGTTCTTC.

The chain recombines TRBV7-9 with TRBJ2-3, with 10 positions matching TRBD1. This CDR3 contains 16 residues. Germline trimming cut 5 bases from V and 4 bases from J; bases unmatched to any gene: 9. CDR1 SEHNR and CDR2 FQNEAQ come from the germline V gene (reference sequence). The chain's CDR3 is CASSPGTGAWADTQYF. In nucleotides, the CDR3 is TGTGCCAGCAGCCCCGGGACAGGGGCCTGGGCAGATACGCAGTATTTT.